This paragraph covers one T cell receptor beta chain sequence. Original processing methods: Estimated nucleated cell counts came from reference gene primer amplification. Data came from immunoSEQ multiplex PCR; TCRdb stores just in-frame clones and leaves some out. V and J calls plus clone size are reproduced from that table; the DNA served to infer D and trimming. The table includes fewer than 200,000 clones, 90% to 95% detected once. This record comes from a study of blood T cell repertoires in COVID-19. Study details: COVID-19 samples, acute and convalescent, were from the United States, Italy and Spain. T cells, B-cell-depleted T cells, or PBMCs provided the cDNA or gDNA that served as material.

CDR3 length: 16 residues. Germline assignment: CDR1 MNHEY and CDR2 SVGAGI. V lost 0 bases to trimming and J lost 5 bases, with 14 bases between them. Sequences were obtained from peripheral blood. The TCR sequence derives from a woman in her forties or fifties with acute or convalescent COVID-19. V is TRBV6-5 and J is TRBJ1-5, with D tentatively TRBD1 (6 bases). The CDR3 spells CASSYSGRGGDQPQHF. The CDR3 nucleotides are TGTGCCAGCAGTTACTCGGGCAGAGGGGGAGATCAGCCCCAGCATTTT.